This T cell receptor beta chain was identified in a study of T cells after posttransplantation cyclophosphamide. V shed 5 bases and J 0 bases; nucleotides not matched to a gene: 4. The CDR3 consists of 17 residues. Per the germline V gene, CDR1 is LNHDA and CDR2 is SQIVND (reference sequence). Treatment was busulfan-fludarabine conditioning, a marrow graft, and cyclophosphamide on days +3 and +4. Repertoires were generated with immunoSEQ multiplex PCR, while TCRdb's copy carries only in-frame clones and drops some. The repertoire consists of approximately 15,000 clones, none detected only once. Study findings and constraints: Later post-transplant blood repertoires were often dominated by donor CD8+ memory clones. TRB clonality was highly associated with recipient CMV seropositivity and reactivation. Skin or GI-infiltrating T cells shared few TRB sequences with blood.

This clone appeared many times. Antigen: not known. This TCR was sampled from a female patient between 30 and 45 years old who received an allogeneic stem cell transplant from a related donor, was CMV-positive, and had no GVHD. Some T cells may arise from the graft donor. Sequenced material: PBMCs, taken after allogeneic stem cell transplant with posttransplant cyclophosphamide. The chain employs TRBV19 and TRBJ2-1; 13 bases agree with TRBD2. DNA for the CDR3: TGTGCCAGTAGTCCTAGACTAGCGGGAGGCTCCTACAATGAGCAGTTCTTC. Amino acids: CASSPRLAGGSYNEQFF.